This T cell receptor (beta chain) was sequenced during a study of PD-L1 blockade in urothelial cancer. This CDR3 comprises 15 residues. From germline, CDR1 is ENHRY and CDR2 SYGVKD. V lost 6 bases, J lost 7 bases, and 15 bases stayed unmatched. Sequenced by immunoSEQ multiplex PCR; TCRdb stores in-frame clones only, minus some. The profile shows tens of thousands of clones, almost 90% of them singletons. Specified time point: peripheral blood 6 weeks after treatment start. The sequence derives from a man aged 55 to 69 with urothelial cancer. The chain uses TRBV10-3 and TRBJ2-7; 7 bases line up with TRBD1. The input for sequencing was PBMCs, taken around atezolizumab (anti-PD-L1) treatment. CDR3 sequence: CAISAAAGGSGEQYF. The CDR3 DNA follows: TGTGCCATCAGCGCCGCGGCAGGGGGATCGGGTGAGCAGTACTTC.